The sequence of this TCR beta chain was determined in a study of blood T cell repertoires in COVID-19. This CDR3 is built from 13 residues. Trimming took 9 bases from V and 6 from J; bases not matched to a gene: 8. Looked up from germline, CDR1 is KGHDR and CDR2 is SFDVKD. Symptom resolution, clearance, or two negative PCRs marked the recovered donors of Cohort 3. Sequencing was performed with immunoSEQ multiplex PCR; in TCRdb, only in-frame clones are kept and a portion is missing. This table has under 350,000 clones, about nine tenths appearing once. The V call is TRBV24-1, the J call TRBJ2-3, with 7 bases identical to TRBD2. The sequence was collected from a woman aged 40 to 50 who had recovered from COVID-19. Sequenced: PBMCs or T cells enriched from blood (not recorded which). The CDR3 DNA reads as TGTGCCACCCAAGCGGGATCGGGGGATACGCAGTATTTT. Protein sequence: CATQAGSGDTQYF.